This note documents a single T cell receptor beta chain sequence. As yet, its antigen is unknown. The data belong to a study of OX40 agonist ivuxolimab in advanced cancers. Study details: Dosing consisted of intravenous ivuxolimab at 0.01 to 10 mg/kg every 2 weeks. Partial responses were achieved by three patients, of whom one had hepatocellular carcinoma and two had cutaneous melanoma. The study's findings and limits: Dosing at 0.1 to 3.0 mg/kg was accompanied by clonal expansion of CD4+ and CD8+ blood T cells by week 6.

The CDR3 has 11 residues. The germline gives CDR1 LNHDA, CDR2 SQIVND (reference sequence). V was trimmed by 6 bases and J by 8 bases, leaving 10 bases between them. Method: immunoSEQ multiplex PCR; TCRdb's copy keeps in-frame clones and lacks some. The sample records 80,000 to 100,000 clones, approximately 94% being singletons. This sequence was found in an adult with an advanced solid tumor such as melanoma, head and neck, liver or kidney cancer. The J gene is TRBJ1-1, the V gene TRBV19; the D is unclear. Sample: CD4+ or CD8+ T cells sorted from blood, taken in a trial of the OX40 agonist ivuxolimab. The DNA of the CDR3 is TGTGCCAGTAGACGGGGTTACGAAGCTTTCTTT. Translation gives CASRRGYEAFF. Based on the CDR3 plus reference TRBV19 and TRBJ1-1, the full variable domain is DGGITQSPKYLFRKEGQNVTLSCEQNLNHDAMYWYRQDPGQGLRLIYYSQIVNDFQKGDIAEGYSVSREKKESFPLTVTSAQKNPTAFYLCASRRGYEAFFGQGTRLTVV.